The present entry profiles one T cell receptor beta chain with its context. Trimming removed 4 bases at V and 7 bases at J, with 17 bases between. The CDR3 covers 15 residues. The germline V gene has CDR1 LGHNA and CDR2 YSLEER. This record comes from a study of blood T cell repertoires in COVID-19. In the study overall: Acute and convalescent COVID-19 specimens originated in the United States, Italy and Spain. The analysed material was cDNA or gDNA that came from T cells, B-cell-depleted T cells, or PBMCs.

In the authors' methods: Estimated nucleated cell counts came from reference gene primer amplification. TCRdb keeps only in-frame clones here, not all; method: immunoSEQ multiplex PCR. V and J calls and clone size are as listed in that table; D and trimming were resolved from the DNA. In the table there are a few hundred thousand clones, approximately 80% of which are singletons. The TCR was taken from a woman aged 80 or over with acute or convalescent COVID-19. The sequenced sample was peripheral blood. This chain uses TRBV4-3 with TRBJ2-1; possible D gene TRBD2, 6 bases. CDR3 sequence reads: CASSRQTGLRNEQFF. The DNA of the CDR3 is TGCGCCAGCAGCCGCCAAACGGGACTGAGAAATGAGCAGTTCTTC.